This paragraph reports one TCR beta chain. Trimming cost V 7 bases and J 0 bases, with 10 bases left between them. The CDR3 consists of 13 residues. CDR1 is SNHLY, CDR2 FYNNEI, per germline. Libraries were prepared by immunoSEQ multiplex PCR; TCRdb keeps only in-frame clonotypes and omits some of them. Of about 320,000 clones listed, roughly 84% are singletons. The authors combined CD45RO+ cells with CCR7-negative CD45RA+ TemRA cells as CD8 memory. The sample is drawn from a study of shared clonotypes between healthy human individuals. The receptor comes from a man aged 18 to 29 in good health. Sequences were obtained from memory CD8+ T cells sorted from blood. Subset defined: CD45RO+ cells pooled with CCR7-negative TemRA cells. V usage is TRBV2 and J usage is TRBJ2-7; weak D call: TRBD1 (5 bases). CDR3 nucleotide sequence: TGTGCCAGCAACCGACAGAGCTCCTACGAGCAGTACTTC. This sequence encodes CASNRQSSYEQYF.